The source of this T cell receptor (beta chain) is a study of T cells in localized non-small cell lung cancer (dated by TCRdb to between 2020 and 2021). Some background on the complete study: The study examined T cell repertoires in 236 patients with early-stage NSCLC and compared tumors with uninvolved tumor-adjacent lungs. The cohort comprised 200 to 300 treatment-naïve NSCLC patients with resected, localized lung tumors. NSCLC patients had a mean age of approximately 66 years, and more than 120 were male and 107 female. Broad study findings and their caveats: Because multi-region tumor sequencing was not done, intratumor heterogeneity could not be ruled out. A median of roughly 56 of the top 100 tumor clones were detected in paired uninvolved adjacent lung, and about 29 of these tumor clones were also found among the top 100 clones of the paired uninvolved adjacent lung. Higher blood T cell density associated with longer overall survival, while higher adjacent-lung clonality associated with shorter survival. Because the study design was exploratory, TCR variables were selected using unadjusted p-values without false-discovery rate correction. Uninvolved tumor-adjacent lung showed the highest T cell clonality, higher than tumor, which suggests more focused antigenic responses in the adjacent lung.

At diagnosis, peripheral blood, uninvolved tumor-adjacent lung and tumor were collected and stored as a combination of fresh-frozen and FFPE material. Blood samples were analyzed as peripheral blood mononuclear cells for TCR repertoire profiling. V was cut back by 2 bases and J by 7 bases, leaving a gap of 14 bases between them. From its cysteine to its phenylalanine, the CDR3 spans 14 amino acids. Only the CDR3 portion is preserved as DNA: 42 bases, with reading frame beginning at the first base. The germline V gene encodes CDR1 SGHTA and CDR2 FQGNSA. The immunoSEQ Assay was used to sequence TCR beta CDR3 regions from DNA. As for the authors' bioinformatics: To compute T cell density, TCR beta template counts were normalized to usable DNA, which was estimated by amplifying housekeeping genes. Using the preseqR package, richness was estimated by extrapolating to 120,000 templates for tissue samples and 400,000 templates for PBMC samples. Clonality was taken to be one minus Pielou's evenness. Differential abundance testing on productive amino-acid clonotypes, with a minimum total count of 5 and an alpha of 0.1, was used to identify tissue-enriched TCRs. Repertoire overlap between compartments was quantified with the Jaccard Index and Morisita Overlap Index. TCR beta CDR3s were clustered by GLIPH together with public tetramer-defined viral CDR3s, and at least three viral sequences plus V-gene enrichment were required for viral motifs. This is the immuneACCESS table as TCRdb keeps it, with only in-frame sequences that have V and J called. A part of the clones is gone; compared with another copy, unresolved V genes explain less than half, and the rest is unexplained. Clonal size and the V and J genes are those of that table, whereas D and trimming came from the DNA. This sample has some 51,000 clones in its table, and just over 85% of those were observed once. The top ten clones comprise 5.2% of the sample.

Concerning this clone: The clone's antigen remains unknown. There are no base qualities to consult, and no much larger clone falls within one base.

Recombination joined TRBV7-2 with TRBJ2-5; the D segment may tentatively be TRBD1 or TRBD2, each giving 5 matched bases. The source was peripheral blood, collected before any cancer treatment. The TCR sequence derives from a woman aged 40-70 years with stage I lung adenocarcinoma. Read as DNA, the sequence is TGTGCCAGCAGCTTATGGGGGAATAGGGGGACCCAGTACTTC. Its coded protein is CASSLWGNRGTQYF.